What follows is one T cell receptor (beta chain) and its context. The Seattle patients joined while their infection was active and were tracked longitudinally afterward. In the original analysis: It was from reference gene primer amplification that nucleated cell counts were estimated. Sequenced by immunoSEQ multiplex PCR; TCRdb stores in-frame clones only, minus some. D and trimming come from the DNA, and the V and J calls and clone size come from that table. Of 25,000 to 35,000 clones in the sample, 70% to 90% were seen once. This specimen comes from a study of blood T cell repertoires in COVID-19. The V gene's germline CDR1 is LGHDT and CDR2 YNNKEL (reference sequence). The V end lost 4 bases, the J end lost 9 bases, and 13 bases lay between the germline ends. This CDR3 spans 13 amino acids.

The source of this sequence is a man aged 60 to 69 with COVID-19, enrolled during active disease. The chain links TRBV3-1 (or the pseudogene TRBV3-2) to TRBJ2-1; no definite D call. Sequencing input: peripheral blood. The CDR3 DNA reads as TGTGCCAGCAGCCCTCTCCAAACAGCTGAGCAGTTCTTC. As protein: CASSPLQTAEQFF.